This TCR beta chain derives from a study of blood T cell repertoires in COVID-19. Profiled with immunoSEQ multiplex PCR; TCRdb holds only in-frame clones, not every one. The sample includes roughly 250,000 clones, around nine tenths of them seen just once. This CDR3 spans 15 amino acids. Germline CDR1 and CDR2: MRHNA and SNTAGT. Trimming removed 3 bases from V and 3 bases from J; junction bases left unmatched: 4. The sequence came from a man in his forties who had recovered from COVID-19. The V gene is TRBV6-4, the J gene TRBJ2-1; 8 bases fit TRBD2. The sequenced sample was peripheral blood. CDR3 region: CASSDRGGYYNEQFF. In nucleotides, the CDR3 is TGTGCCAGCAGTGATCGGGGGGGTTACTACAATGAGCAGTTCTTC.